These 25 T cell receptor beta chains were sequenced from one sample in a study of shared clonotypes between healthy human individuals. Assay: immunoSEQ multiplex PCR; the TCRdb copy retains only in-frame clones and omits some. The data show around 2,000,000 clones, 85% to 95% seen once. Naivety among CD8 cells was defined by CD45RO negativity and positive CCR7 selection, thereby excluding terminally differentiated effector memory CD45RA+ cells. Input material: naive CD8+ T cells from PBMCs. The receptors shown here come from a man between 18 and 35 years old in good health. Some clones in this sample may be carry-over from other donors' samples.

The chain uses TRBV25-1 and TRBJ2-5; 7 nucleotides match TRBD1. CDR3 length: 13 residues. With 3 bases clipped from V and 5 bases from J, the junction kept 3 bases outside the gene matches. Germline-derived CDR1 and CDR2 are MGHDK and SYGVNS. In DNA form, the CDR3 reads TGTGCCAGCAGTGAGACAGGGATGGAGACCCAGTACTTC. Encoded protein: CASSETGMETQYF.

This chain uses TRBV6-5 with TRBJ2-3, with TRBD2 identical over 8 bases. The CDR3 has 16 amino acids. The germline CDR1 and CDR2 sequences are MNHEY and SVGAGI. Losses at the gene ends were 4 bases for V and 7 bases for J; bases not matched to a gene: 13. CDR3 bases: TGTGCCAGCAGTTCGCGGGGGGAGGGGGTAGGGTATACGCAGTATTTT. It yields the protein CASSSRGEGVGYTQYF.

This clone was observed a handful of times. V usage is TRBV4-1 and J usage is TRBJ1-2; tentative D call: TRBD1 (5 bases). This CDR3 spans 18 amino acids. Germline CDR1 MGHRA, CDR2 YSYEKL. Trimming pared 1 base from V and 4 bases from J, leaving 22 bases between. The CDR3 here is CASSQGFGTSETLYGYTF. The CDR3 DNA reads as TGCGCCAGCAGCCAAGGGTTCGGGACTTCGGAAACCCTCTATGGCTACACCTTC.

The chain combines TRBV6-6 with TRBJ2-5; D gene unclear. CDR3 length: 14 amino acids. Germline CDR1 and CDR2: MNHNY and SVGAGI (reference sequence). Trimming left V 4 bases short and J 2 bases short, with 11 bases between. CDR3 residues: CASSFSLTQETQYF. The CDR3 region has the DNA TGTGCCAGCAGTTTCTCACTAACTCAAGAGACCCAGTACTTC.

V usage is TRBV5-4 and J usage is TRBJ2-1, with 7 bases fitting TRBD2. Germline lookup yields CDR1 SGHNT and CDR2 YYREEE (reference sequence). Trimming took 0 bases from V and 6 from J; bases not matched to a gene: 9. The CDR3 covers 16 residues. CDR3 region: CASSLGLAAEGNEQFF. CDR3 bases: TGTGCCAGCAGCTTGGGACTAGCAGCGGAGGGCAATGAGCAGTTCTTC.

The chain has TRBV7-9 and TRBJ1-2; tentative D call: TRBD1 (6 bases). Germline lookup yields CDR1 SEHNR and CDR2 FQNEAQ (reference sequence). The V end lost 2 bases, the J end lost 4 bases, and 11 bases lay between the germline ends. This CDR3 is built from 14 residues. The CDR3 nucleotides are TGTGCCAGCAGCTTATCTACGGGGGCCTATGGCTACACCTTC. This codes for CASSLSTGAYGYTF. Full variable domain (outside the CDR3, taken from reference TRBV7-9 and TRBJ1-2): DTGVSQNPRHKITKRGQNVTFRCDPISEHNRLYWYRQTLGQGPEFLTYFQNEAQLEKSRLLSDRFSAERPKGSFSTLEIQRTEQGDSAMYLCASSLSTGAYGYTFGSGTRLTVV.

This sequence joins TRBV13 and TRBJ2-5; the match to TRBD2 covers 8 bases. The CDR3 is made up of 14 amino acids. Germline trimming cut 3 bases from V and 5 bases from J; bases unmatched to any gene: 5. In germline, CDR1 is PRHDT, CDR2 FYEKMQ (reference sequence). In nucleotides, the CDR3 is TGTGCCAGCAGCTTCCACGGACTAGCCGAGACCCAGTACTTC. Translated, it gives CASSFHGLAETQYF.

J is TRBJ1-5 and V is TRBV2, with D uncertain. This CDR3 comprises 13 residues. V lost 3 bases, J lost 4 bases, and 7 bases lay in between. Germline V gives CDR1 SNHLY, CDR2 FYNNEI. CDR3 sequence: CASSDLKNQPQHF. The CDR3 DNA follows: TGTGCCAGCAGTGATCTAAAGAATCAGCCCCAGCATTTT.

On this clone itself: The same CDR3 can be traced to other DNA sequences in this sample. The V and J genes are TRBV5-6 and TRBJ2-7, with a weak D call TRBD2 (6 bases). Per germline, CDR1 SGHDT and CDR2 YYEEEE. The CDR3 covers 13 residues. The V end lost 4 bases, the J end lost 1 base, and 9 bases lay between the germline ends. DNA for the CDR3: TGTGCCAGCAGCGTAGGGAGGTCCTACGAGCAGTACTTC. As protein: CASSVGRSYEQYF.

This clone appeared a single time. DNA for the CDR3: TGTGCCAGCAGTTTGGGTCAGGGGGCCGCTTCACCCCTCCACTTT. Protein sequence: CASSLGQGAASPLHF. The rearrangement uses TRBV27 and TRBJ1-6; 8 nucleotides agree with TRBD1. CDR1 and CDR2 from the germline V gene are MNHEY and SMNVEV (reference sequence). CDR3 length: 15 amino acids. Trimming took 3 bases from V and 9 from J; bases not matched to a gene: 7.

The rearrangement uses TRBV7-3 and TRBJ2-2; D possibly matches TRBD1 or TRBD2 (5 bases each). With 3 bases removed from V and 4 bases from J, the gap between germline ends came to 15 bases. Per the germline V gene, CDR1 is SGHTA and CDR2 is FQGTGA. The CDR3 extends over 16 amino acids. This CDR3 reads CASSLPGPITTGELFF. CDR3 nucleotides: TGTGCCAGCAGCTTGCCGGGACCGATCACCACCGGGGAGCTGTTTTTT. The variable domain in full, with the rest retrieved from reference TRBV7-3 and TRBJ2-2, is GAGVSQTPSNKVTEKGKYVELRCDPISGHTALYWYRQSLGQGPEFLIYFQGTGAADDSGLPNDRFFAVRPEGSVSTLKIQRTERGDSAVYLCASSLPGPITTGELFFGEGSRLTVL.

CDR3 loop: CASSVGVKLAYEQYF. CDR3 nucleotide sequence: TGTGCCAGCAGCGTAGGTGTCAAGTTGGCCTACGAGCAGTACTTC. The genes are TRBV9 and TRBJ2-7; no reliable D call. Per germline, CDR1 SGDLS and CDR2 YYNGEE. V lost 0 bases and J lost 2, with 12 bases in between. CDR3 length: 15 amino acids.

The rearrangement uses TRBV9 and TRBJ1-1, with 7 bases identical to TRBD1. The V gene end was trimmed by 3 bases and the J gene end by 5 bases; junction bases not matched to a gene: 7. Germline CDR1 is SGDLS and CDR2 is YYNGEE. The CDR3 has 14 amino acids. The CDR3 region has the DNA TGTGCCAGCAGCGAGGAGGGGGCGAGGACTGAAGCTTTCTTT. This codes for CASSEEGARTEAFF.

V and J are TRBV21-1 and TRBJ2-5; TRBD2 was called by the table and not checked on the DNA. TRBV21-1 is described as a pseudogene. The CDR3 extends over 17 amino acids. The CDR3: CASSLGTGLPIQETQYF. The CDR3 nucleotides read TGTGCCAGCAGCTTGGGGACGGGACTACCCATACAAGAGACCCAGTACTTC.

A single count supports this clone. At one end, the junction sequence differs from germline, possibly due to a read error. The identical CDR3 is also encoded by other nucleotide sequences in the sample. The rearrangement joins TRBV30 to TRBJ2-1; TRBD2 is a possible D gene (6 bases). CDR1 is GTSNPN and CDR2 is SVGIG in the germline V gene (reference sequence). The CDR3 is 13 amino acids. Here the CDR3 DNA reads TGCGCCTGGAGTGGGGGGTACTACAATGAGCAGTTCTTC. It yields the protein CAWSGGYYNEQFF.

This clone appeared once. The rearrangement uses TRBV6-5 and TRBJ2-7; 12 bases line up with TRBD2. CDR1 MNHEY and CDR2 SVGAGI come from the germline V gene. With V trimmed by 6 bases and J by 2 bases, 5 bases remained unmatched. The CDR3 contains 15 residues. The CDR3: CASRETSGSPYEQYF. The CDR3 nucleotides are TGTGCCAGCAGGGAGACTAGCGGGAGTCCCTACGAGCAGTACTTC.

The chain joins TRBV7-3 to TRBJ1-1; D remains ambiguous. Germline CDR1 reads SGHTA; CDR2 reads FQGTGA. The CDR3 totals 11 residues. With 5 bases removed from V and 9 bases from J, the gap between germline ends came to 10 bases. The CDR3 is CASSAGEKAFF. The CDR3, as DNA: TGTGCCAGCAGCGCCGGGGAAAAAGCTTTCTTT.

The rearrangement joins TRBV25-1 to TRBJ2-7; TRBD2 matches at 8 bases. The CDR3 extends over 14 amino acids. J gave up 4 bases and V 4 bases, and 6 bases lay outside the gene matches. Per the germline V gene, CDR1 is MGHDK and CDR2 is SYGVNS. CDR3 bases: TGTGCCAGCAGTGGACTAGCGTTAGGATACGAGCAGTACTTC. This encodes CASSGLALGYEQYF.

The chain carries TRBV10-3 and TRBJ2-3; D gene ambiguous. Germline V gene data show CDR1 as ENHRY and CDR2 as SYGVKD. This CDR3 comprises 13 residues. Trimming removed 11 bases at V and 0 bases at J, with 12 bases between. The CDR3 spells CAVDGPSTDTQYF. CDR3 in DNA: TGTGCCGTCGACGGACCGAGCACAGATACGCAGTATTTT.

This CDR3 is CASSPRRGAGGELFF. The CDR3 DNA reads as TGTGCCAGCAGCCCTCGTCGGGGGGCAGGCGGGGAGCTGTTTTTT. The chain employs TRBV6-5 and TRBJ2-2; tentative D call: TRBD2 (7 bases). The CDR3 totals 15 residues. Germline lookup yields CDR1 MNHEY and CDR2 SVGAGI. V was pared by 6 bases and J by 7 bases, with 18 bases between.

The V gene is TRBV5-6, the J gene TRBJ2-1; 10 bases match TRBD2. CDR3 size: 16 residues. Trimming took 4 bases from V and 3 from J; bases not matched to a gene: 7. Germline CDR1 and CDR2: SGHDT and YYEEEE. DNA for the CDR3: TGTGCCAGCAGCCCATCGACTAGCGGGTACTACAATGAGCAGTTCTTC. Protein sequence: CASSPSTSGYYNEQFF.

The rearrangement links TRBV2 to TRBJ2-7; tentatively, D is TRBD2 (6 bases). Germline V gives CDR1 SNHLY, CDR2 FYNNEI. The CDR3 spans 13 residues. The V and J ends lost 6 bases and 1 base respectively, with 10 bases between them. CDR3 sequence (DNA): TGTGCCAGCAGAGGGACTCAGTCCTACGAGCAGTACTTC. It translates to CASRGTQSYEQYF. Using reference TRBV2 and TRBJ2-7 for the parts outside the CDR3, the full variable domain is EPEVTQTPSHQVTQMGQEVILRCVPISNHLYFYWYRQILGQKVEFLVSFYNNEISEKSEIFDDQFSVERPDGSNFTLKIRSTKLEDSAMYFCASRGTQSYEQYFGPGTRLTVT.

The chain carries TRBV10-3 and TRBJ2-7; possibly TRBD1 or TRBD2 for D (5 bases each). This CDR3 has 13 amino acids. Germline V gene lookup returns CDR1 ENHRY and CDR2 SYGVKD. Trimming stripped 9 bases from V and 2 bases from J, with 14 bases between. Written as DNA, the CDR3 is TGTGCCATTGGATGGGACGCGACCTACGAGCAGTACTTC. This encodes CAIGWDATYEQYF.

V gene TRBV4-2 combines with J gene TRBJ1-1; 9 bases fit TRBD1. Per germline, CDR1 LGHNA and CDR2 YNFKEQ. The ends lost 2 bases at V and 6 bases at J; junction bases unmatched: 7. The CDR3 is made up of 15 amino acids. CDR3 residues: CASSQNGQGHPEAFF. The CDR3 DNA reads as TGTGCCAGCAGCCAAAATGGACAGGGGCACCCTGAAGCTTTCTTT.

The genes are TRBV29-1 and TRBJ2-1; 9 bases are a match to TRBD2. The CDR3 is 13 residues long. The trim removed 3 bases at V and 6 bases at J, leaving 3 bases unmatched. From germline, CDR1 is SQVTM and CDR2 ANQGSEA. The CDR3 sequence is CSVEREGLNEQFF. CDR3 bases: TGCAGCGTTGAGCGGGAGGGCCTCAATGAGCAGTTCTTC.